The clone carrying this T cell receptor (beta chain) came up a few times. What it recognizes is unknown. The authors prepared the TCRbeta library with unique molecular identifiers. TCRdb re-called the PCR reads with MiXCR, one entry per CDR3 protein. This sample yields 140,000 to 150,000 distinct CDR3 sequences, of which roughly 9% are seen a single time; approximately 18% belongs to the top ten. This record comes from a study of T-cell reconstitution after alpha-beta-depleted transplantation in children. Study results and limitations: Once a year had passed after transplant, T-cell counts and diversity came mostly from newly produced T cells. At around two months after transplant, the alpha-beta T cells were reportedly derived from several hundred expanded clones that came from non-depleted graft cells.

Deletions cut 4 bases from V and 3 bases from J, with 12 bases between. This CDR3 comprises 14 residues. The rearrangement joins TRBV12-3 or TRBV12-4 to TRBJ1-1; D unresolved. This sequence originates from a female patient aged 2-9 years who had a stem cell transplant for congenital amegakaryocytic thrombocytopenia, so the T cells may come from the graft donor. The sequenced sample was PBMCs, mostly from graft donor cells, obtained 180 days after TCRalphabeta/CD19-depleted stem cell transplant. CDR3 DNA: TGTGCCAGCAGTTATTCCGTCCACCACACTGAAGCTTTCTTT. It is translated as CASSYSVHHTEAFF.